This T cell receptor (beta chain) was identified in a study of T cell responses to AZD1222 COVID-19 vaccine. This CDR3 comprises 12 residues. V lost 1 base to trimming and J lost 3 bases, with 4 bases between them. Germline values: CDR1 SEHNR, CDR2 FQNEAQ (reference sequence). Data came from immunoSEQ multiplex PCR; TCRdb stores just in-frame clones and leaves some out. The data show approximately 130,000 clones, with roughly nine tenths seen just once and over 8% held by the top ten. This specimen consisted of peripheral blood, obtained 28 days after the second AZD1222 dose. This rearrangement joins TRBV7-9 to TRBJ2-7; D remains unclear. This clonotype originated in an adult who received the AZD1222 COVID-19 vaccine. The CDR3 loop is CASSLGVYEQYF. Written as DNA, the CDR3 is TGTGCCAGCAGCTTAGGAGTCTACGAGCAGTACTTC.